The 31 T cell receptor beta chains in this list originate from one sample, sequenced in a study of cytomegalovirus exposure and HLA in healthy donors (dated by TCRdb to about 2017). The protocol used for the library was the immunoSEQ multiplex PCR assay. The multiplex PCR relied on a mix of 60 forward primers for TCR Vbeta segments and 13 reverse primers for TCR Jbeta segments. TCRdb re-hosts the immuneACCESS table, in-frame sequences only. Its copies lack some clones; in the studies checked, an unresolved V gene accounts for under half of them, and the cause for the rest is not known. The sample table holds more than 70,000 clones, of which 76% were seen once. The ten biggest clones cover roughly 5% of the sample. Sequencing was done on a sample of PBMCs. Source of these receptors: a man aged 25-45 years in good health and CMV-seropositive.

This chain links TRBV10-3 with TRBJ2-3; weak D call: TRBD1 (6 bases). Germline assignment: CDR1 ENHRY and CDR2 SYGVKD. The CDR3 is 14 amino acids. Trimming removed 6 bases at V and 6 bases at J, with 16 bases between. The CDR3 loop is CAIRGALSIDTQYF. The DNA for the CDR3 is TGTGCCATCAGGGGGGCTCTCAGTATCGATACGCAGTATTTT.

The gene calls are TRBV19 and TRBJ2-7; D perhaps matches TRBD2 (5 bases). Per the germline V gene, CDR1 is LNHDA and CDR2 is SQIVND (reference sequence). The length of the CDR3 is 13 residues. Trimming took 5 bases from V and 3 from J, leaving 11 bases between them. CDR3 coding DNA: TGTGCCAGTAGTCCAGGACTGCGCTACGAGCAGTACTTC. Translation gives CASSPGLRYEQYF. Variable domain in full (rest from reference TRBV19 and TRBJ2-7): DGGITQSPKYLFRKEGQNVTLSCEQNLNHDAMYWYRQDPGQGLRLIYYSQIVNDFQKGDIAEGYSVSREKKESFPLTVTSAQKNPTAFYLCASSPGLRYEQYFGPGTRLTVT.

As to this clone: The junction departs from the called germline gene at one end, perhaps through a read error. The chain uses TRBV6-5 and TRBJ1-2; D call uncertain. From germline, CDR1 is MNHEY and CDR2 SVGAGI. This CDR3 is 14 amino acids long. The CDR3 nucleotides read TGTGCCAGCAGTTACGTGGGAGAAAACTATGGCTACATCTTC. This translates into CASSYVGENYGYIF.

The genes are TRBV10-2 and TRBJ2-1; TRBD2 aligns across 9 bases. Germline CDR1 WSHSY, CDR2 SAAADI. The CDR3 sequence is 15 residues long. The trim removed 3 bases at V and 7 bases at J, leaving 7 bases unmatched. The DNA of the CDR3 is TGCGCCAGCAGTGAAGTGGCGGGAGGGCCGAATGAGCAGTTCTTC. As protein: CASSEVAGGPNEQFF.

This sequence joins TRBV6-5 and TRBJ2-5, with 8 bases aligning to TRBD1. The CDR3 sequence is 15 residues long. After removal of 6 bases from V and 6 bases from J, the junction contained 12 bases not matched to a gene. Germline loops: CDR1 MNHEY, CDR2 SVGAGI. The CDR3 spells CASSQNPQGVQTQYF. CDR3 nucleotide sequence: TGTGCCAGCAGCCAGAACCCACAGGGGGTACAGACCCAGTACTTC.

This clone was seen only once. V and J are TRBV19 and TRBJ2-7; a weak D match, TRBD1 (6 bases). The ends were cut back, 6 bases at V and 5 bases at J, with 11 bases in the middle. Germline V gene sequence: CDR1 LNHDA, CDR2 SQIVND (reference sequence). The CDR3 covers 12 residues. The CDR3 DNA reads TGTGCCAGTAGCTTTACAGGGAACGAGCAGTACTTC. Protein sequence: CASSFTGNEQYF.

The gene calls are TRBV28 and TRBJ2-1, with 8 bases identical to TRBD2. The V segment lost 4 bases and the J segment 8 bases; nucleotides outside the gene matches: 7. This CDR3 has 14 amino acids. Germline loops: CDR1 MDHEN, CDR2 SYDVKM. The CDR3 protein is CASSSSGRSDEQFF. CDR3 sequence (DNA): TGTGCCAGCAGTTCCAGCGGGAGATCCGATGAGCAGTTCTTC.

The chain recombines TRBV14 with TRBJ1-5, with a possible D match to TRBD1 (5 bases). V was shortened by 5 bases and J by 14 bases, with 19 bases between the two germline ends. Germline values: CDR1 SGHDN, CDR2 FVKESK. The CDR3 is made up of 13 amino acids. The CDR3 nucleotides read TGTGCCAGCAGCGGGGCCACCCCATCTTGGGAGCATTTT. It specifies CASSGATPSWEHF.

The chain recombines TRBV19 with TRBJ2-7; D is unresolved. V was shortened by 3 bases and J by 2 bases, with 11 bases between the two germline ends. From germline, CDR1 is LNHDA and CDR2 SQIVND (reference sequence). This CDR3 has 14 residues. CDR3 protein: CASSIRAVAYEQYF. DNA of the CDR3: TGTGCCAGTAGTATCCGCGCCGTAGCCTACGAGCAGTACTTC.

V usage is TRBV27 and J usage is TRBJ2-5, with TRBD1 matching over 7 bases. Germline V gene sequence: CDR1 MNHEY, CDR2 SMNVEV (reference sequence). Germline trimming cut 4 bases from V and 5 bases from J; bases unmatched to any gene: 4. CDR3 length: 13 residues. CDR3 in DNA: TGTGCCAGCAGTTCGACAGGGCGGGAGACCCAGTACTTC. This gives the protein CASSSTGRETQYF.

The V call is TRBV2, the J call TRBJ1-2, with D uncertain. Trimming left V 5 bases short and J 7 bases short, with 8 bases between. The CDR3 is made up of 11 amino acids. CDR1 is SNHLY, CDR2 FYNNEI, per germline. The CDR3 protein is CASSQRGGYTF. CDR3 DNA sequence: TGTGCCAGCAGTCAACGAGGTGGCTACACCTTC. Drawing the rest from reference TRBV2 and TRBJ1-2, the complete variable domain is EPEVTQTPSHQVTQMGQEVILRCVPISNHLYFYWYRQILGQKVEFLVSFYNNEISEKSEIFDDQFSVERPDGSNFTLKIRSTKLEDSAMYFCASSQRGGYTFGSGTRLTVV.

V is TRBV14 and J is TRBJ2-1; 9 bases fit TRBD1. Germline CDR1 is SGHDN and CDR2 is FVKESK. V trimming: 2 bases; J trimming: 10 bases; junction bases outside the gene matches: 9. The CDR3 is made up of 15 amino acids. The CDR3 DNA reads TGTGCCAGCAGCCAACGGGACAGGGCCATAAGGGAGCAGTTCTTC. Protein sequence: CASSQRDRAIREQFF.

This clone occurred a few times. This chain connects TRBV7-6 to TRBJ1-1; D is undetermined. The CDR3 consists of 14 residues. V dropped 5 bases and J dropped 1 base, with 11 bases sitting between them. Germline V gene sequence: CDR1 SGHVS, CDR2 FNYEAQ. CDR3 nucleotides: TGTGCCAGCAGCCTAACGTCCCGGAACACTGAAGCTTTCTTT. Amino acids: CASSLTSRNTEAFF.

J is TRBJ1-2 and V is TRBV28, with 7 bases fitting TRBD1. V lost 6 bases and J lost 4; bases outside the gene matches: 8. In germline, CDR1 is MDHEN, CDR2 SYDVKM. CDR3 size: 14 residues. CDR3 in amino acids: CASSFDRAGYGYTF. The CDR3 nucleotides read TGTGCCAGCAGCTTCGACAGGGCAGGCTATGGCTACACCTTC.

The chain couples TRBV27 to TRBJ1-2; D possibly corresponds to TRBD1 (6 bases). The CDR3 covers 13 residues. The germline CDR1 and CDR2 sequences are MNHEY and SMNVEV (reference sequence). Trimming stripped 2 bases from V and 8 bases from J, with 12 bases between. CDR3 region: CASSLPGAKGYTF. CDR3 sequence (DNA): TGTGCCAGCAGTTTACCAGGGGCAAAAGGCTACACCTTC.

This sequence joins TRBV29-1 and TRBJ2-3, with 12 positions matching TRBD2. The ends lost 1 base at V and 10 bases at J; junction bases unmatched: 9. Germline CDR1 reads SQVTM; CDR2 reads ANQGSEA. The CDR3 spans 15 residues. For the CDR3, the DNA is TGCAGCGTTGAAGGACTAGCGGGGGTCTTTCGTTCGCAGTATTTT. Encoded protein: CSVEGLAGVFRSQYF.

This clone is a singleton in its sample. The J gene is TRBJ1-2, the V gene TRBV5-1; D is undetermined. The CDR3 is 12 residues long. Germline V gene lookup returns CDR1 SGHRS and CDR2 YFSETQ. V gave up 5 bases and J gave up 2 bases, with 7 bases separating them. The CDR3, as DNA: TGCGCCAGCAGGGAGGGAAACTATGGCTACACCTTC. It codes for CASREGNYGYTF. Full variable domain (missing parts from reference TRBV5-1 and TRBJ1-2): KAGVTQTPRYLIKTRGQQVTLSCSPISGHRSVSWYQQTPGQGLQFLFEYFSETQRNKGNFPGRFSGRQFSNSRSEMNVSTLELGDSALYLCASREGNYGYTFGSGTRLTVV.

The genes are TRBV7-2 and TRBJ1-4; 8 nucleotides agree with TRBD1. This CDR3 contains 14 residues. Per germline, CDR1 SGHTA and CDR2 FQGNSA. V dropped 5 bases and J dropped 6; count of bases not matched to a gene: 5. CDR3 sequence reads: CASSRQGWDEKLFF. CDR3 DNA sequence: TGTGCCAGCAGCCGACAGGGGTGGGATGAAAAACTGTTTTTT.

This clone was seen only a few times. This chain's CDR3 is CASTYGGRIGDNEQFF. The DNA of the CDR3 is TGCGCCAGCACCTATGGCGGGAGGATTGGGGACAATGAGCAGTTCTTC. The chain is built from TRBV5-1 and TRBJ2-1; TRBD2 aligns across 8 bases. Trimming at V came to 6 bases and at J to 5 bases, leaving 13 bases not matched to a gene. From germline, CDR1 is SGHRS and CDR2 YFSETQ. This CDR3 region has 16 residues.

The rearrangement joins TRBV5-1 to TRBJ1-2, with 10 bases identical to TRBD1. The V segment lost 3 bases and the J segment 7 bases; nucleotides outside the gene matches: 6. CDR3 length: 14 amino acids. Germline V gene sequence: CDR1 SGHRS, CDR2 YFSETQ. The CDR3 reads CASSSGTGVFGYTF. The CDR3 DNA is TGCGCCAGCAGCTCCGGGACAGGGGTCTTTGGCTACACCTTC.

This sequence joins TRBV19 and TRBJ1-5, with TRBD1 as a possible D gene (6 bases). The V and J ends lost 3 bases and 7 bases respectively, with 13 bases between them. The germline CDR1 and CDR2 sequences are LNHDA and SQIVND (reference sequence). This CDR3 spans 14 amino acids. DNA for the CDR3: TGTGCCAGTAGTATTTCGGGGCAGGGGCAGCCCCAGCATTTT. It encodes CASSISGQGQPQHF.

This rearrangement joins TRBV11-2 to TRBJ2-1; D is uncertain. The CDR3 is 12 residues long. Germline CDR1 reads SGHAT; CDR2 reads FQNNGV. V was pared by 3 bases and J by 6 bases, with 6 bases between. The CDR3 sequence is CASSFNGNEQFF. The DNA for the CDR3 is TGTGCCAGCAGCTTTAACGGCAATGAGCAGTTCTTC.

This chain links TRBV4-1 with TRBJ2-1; 8 bases align to TRBD2. The CDR3 consists of 16 residues. Germline V lookup: CDR1 MGHRA, CDR2 YSYEKL. The V and J ends lost 1 base and 3 bases, in that order; junction bases with no gene match: 5. The CDR3 DNA is TGCGCCAGCAGCCAAGGACCTAGCGGGCACTACAATGAGCAGTTCTTC. This sequence encodes CASSQGPSGHYNEQFF.

J is TRBJ1-1 and V is TRBV6-6; D is undetermined. Germline lookup yields CDR1 MNHNY and CDR2 SVGAGI (reference sequence). The V end lost 5 bases, the J end lost 0 bases, and 16 bases lay between the germline ends. The CDR3 consists of 16 residues. CDR3 in amino acids: CASSPPQPQMNTEAFF. CDR3 sequence (DNA): TGTGCCAGCAGTCCCCCTCAACCTCAGATGAACACTGAAGCTTTCTTT.

This clone was detected only once. The rearrangement joins TRBV5-1 to TRBJ1-5, with unresolved D. V was cut by 0 bases and J by 6 bases, with 13 bases left in between. The V gene's germline CDR1 is SGHRS and CDR2 YFSETQ. This CDR3 is built from 15 residues. The CDR3 loop is CASSLDGGMRQPQHF. The CDR3 coding sequence is TGCGCCAGCAGCTTGGATGGAGGGATGCGTCAGCCCCAGCATTTT.

This clone has just a few counts. V is TRBV6-5 and J is TRBJ2-3; 7 bases are shared with TRBD1. The CDR3 spans 13 residues. J gave up 10 bases and V 5 bases, and 9 bases lay outside the gene matches. The V gene's germline CDR1 is MNHEY and CDR2 SVGAGI. The CDR3 is CASSETRGKAQYF. CDR3 nucleotide sequence: TGTGCCAGCAGTGAGACCAGGGGGAAGGCGCAGTATTTT.

This clone was found a few times. The chain links TRBV6-1 to TRBJ2-7; D remains ambiguous. The CDR3 consists of 12 residues. Germline CDR1 reads MNHNS; CDR2 reads SASEGT. V dropped 5 bases and J dropped 5 bases, with 10 bases sitting between them. CDR3 coding DNA: TGTGCCAGCAGTCCACGAGGTGACGAGCAGTACGTC. This encodes CASSPRGDEQYV.

The chain combines TRBV18 with TRBJ2-7; 12 nucleotides line up with TRBD1. The CDR3 length is 15 residues. Germline V lookup: CDR1 KGHSH, CDR2 LQKENI. V dropped 2 bases and J dropped 2; count of bases not matched to a gene: 1. The CDR3 nucleotides read TGTGCCAGCTCACCAGGGACAGGGGGCACCTACGAGCAGTACTTC. Translated, it gives CASSPGTGGTYEQYF.

This clone was seen at least ten times. The gene calls are TRBV5-6 and TRBJ2-1; 9 nucleotides align to TRBD2. The V and J ends lost 3 bases and 9 bases, in that order; junction bases with no gene match: 7. The CDR3 loop spans 14 amino acids. CDR1 is SGHDT, CDR2 YYEEEE, per germline. The CDR3 is CASSSGGRAGEQFF. The CDR3 coding sequence is TGTGCCAGCAGCTCCGGCGGGAGGGCCGGTGAGCAGTTCTTC.

The chain links TRBV9 to TRBJ2-1, with D perhaps TRBD1 (5 bases). The germline V gene encodes CDR1 SGDLS and CDR2 YYNGEE. V was clipped by 4 bases and J by 1 base, with 12 bases between them. The CDR3 length is 15 residues. The CDR3 here is CASSFQGESYNEQFF. CDR3 DNA: TGTGCCAGCAGCTTTCAAGGGGAATCCTACAATGAGCAGTTCTTC.

The rearrangement links TRBV2 to TRBJ1-6, with D tentatively TRBD1 (6 bases). This CDR3 region has 16 residues. Germline CDR1 is SNHLY and CDR2 is FYNNEI. Trimming removed 7 bases at V and 5 bases at J, with 18 bases between. This CDR3 is CASTPRWDTDNSPLHF. The CDR3 nucleotides are TGTGCCAGCACCCCGAGGTGGGACACCGATAATTCACCCCTCCACTTT.